This T cell receptor beta chain emerged from a study of blood T cell repertoires in COVID-19. Overall study context: Sample material is recorded as cDNA or gDNA derived from T cells, B-cell-depleted T cells, or PBMCs.

The protocol was immunoSEQ multiplex PCR, while the TCRdb copy is restricted to in-frame clones and leaves out a portion. Of approximately 170,000 clones listed, around 86% are singletons. The CDR3 is 14 amino acids. The ends were cut back, 5 bases at V and 5 bases at J, with 16 bases in the middle. Germline V lookup: CDR1 MNHNY, CDR2 SVGAGI (reference sequence). J is TRBJ2-7 and V is TRBV6-6; TRBD2 is a possible D gene (5 bases). The clonotype was recovered from a man in his 70s who had recovered from COVID-19. The sequenced material came from peripheral blood. CDR3 DNA sequence: TGTGCCAGCAGTGCCGGGGTAAACACTCACGAGCAGTACTTC. Translated, it gives CASSAGVNTHEQYF.